The next 7 T cell receptor beta chains were all read from a single sample in a study of cytomegalovirus exposure and HLA in healthy donors. Researchers ran the PCR with 60 Vbeta and 13 Jbeta primers. The data were produced by immunoSEQ multiplex PCR, yet TCRdb's version contains in-frame clones alone and is incomplete. This table holds more than 80,000 clones, roughly four fifths found once. The specimen was PBMCs. Every receptor here comes from a man aged 55 to 70 in good health and CMV-seronegative.

V usage is TRBV29-1 and J usage is TRBJ1-2, with TRBD1 as a possible D gene (5 bases). The ends were cut back, 3 bases at V and 3 bases at J, with 14 bases in the middle. CDR1 and CDR2 (germline): SQVTM, ANQGSEA. The CDR3 sequence is 14 residues long. CDR3 sequence (DNA): TGCAGCGTTGAGCGGGACGGGGGGGACTATGGCTACACCTTC. Protein: CSVERDGGDYGYTF.

The chain links TRBV7-9 to TRBJ1-4, with TRBD1 matching over 12 bases. V was pared by 7 bases and J by 6 bases, with 15 bases of the junction left unmatched. From germline, CDR1 is SEHNR and CDR2 FQNEAQ (reference sequence). The CDR3 has 18 amino acids. CDR3 nucleotides: TGTGCCAGCACCCAAATTCCCGGGACAGGGGGCGATGATGAAAAACTGTTTTTT. This gives the protein CASTQIPGTGGDDEKLFF. Drawing the rest from reference TRBV7-9 and TRBJ1-4, the complete variable domain is DTGVSQNPRHKITKRGQNVTFRCDPISEHNRLYWYRQTLGQGPEFLTYFQNEAQLEKSRLLSDRFSAERPKGSFSTLEIQRTEQGDSAMYLCASTQIPGTGGDDEKLFFGSGTQLSVL.

The V and J genes are TRBV29-1 and TRBJ1-5; D not certain. Germline V lookup: CDR1 SQVTM, CDR2 ANQGSEA. V lost 3 bases, J lost 3 bases, and 9 bases lay in between. This CDR3 has 13 amino acids. The CDR3 region is CSVDRGPNQPQHF. As DNA, the CDR3 is TGCAGCGTTGATCGGGGTCCCAATCAGCCCCAGCATTTT.

V usage is TRBV5-4 and J usage is TRBJ1-1, with D possibly being TRBD1 (6 bases). This CDR3 has 15 amino acids. Trimming took 4 bases from V and 0 from J, leaving 13 bases between them. Germline CDR1 reads SGHNT; CDR2 reads YYREEE (reference sequence). The DNA for the CDR3 is TGTGCCAGCAGCCCCGACGGGACAATGAACACTGAAGCTTTCTTT. Translation gives CASSPDGTMNTEAFF.

Comments on this clone: Mismatch with germline at one junction end may stem from a read error. The rearrangement uses TRBV2 and TRBJ2-3; the D gene is possibly TRBD1 (6 bases). The CDR3 covers 14 residues. CDR1 is SNHLY, CDR2 FYNNEI, per germline. DNA of the CDR3: TGTGCCAGCAGCCGCGAAGAAACCGGGACACTTAGTTCTTTT. Protein product: CASSREETGTLSSF.

This clone has more than one count but fewer than ten. The chain employs TRBV5-4 and TRBJ2-2; a weak D match, TRBD1 (6 bases). V lost 7 bases and J lost 5, with 15 bases in between. Germline V CDR1 and CDR2: SGHNT, YYREEE (reference sequence). The CDR3 covers 14 residues. This CDR3 reads CASSGAVGTGELFF. The CDR3 DNA reads as TGTGCCAGCTCAGGGGCGGTGGGGACCGGGGAGCTGTTTTTT.

The J gene is TRBJ1-2, the V gene TRBV9; D is perhaps TRBD1 (5 bases). Germline CDR1 is SGDLS and CDR2 is YYNGEE. V lost 4 bases to trimming and J lost 2 bases, with 12 bases between them. This CDR3 is built from 14 residues. CDR3 amino acids: CASSPQQENYGYTF. DNA for the CDR3: TGTGCCAGCAGCCCCCAACAGGAGAACTATGGCTACACCTTC.